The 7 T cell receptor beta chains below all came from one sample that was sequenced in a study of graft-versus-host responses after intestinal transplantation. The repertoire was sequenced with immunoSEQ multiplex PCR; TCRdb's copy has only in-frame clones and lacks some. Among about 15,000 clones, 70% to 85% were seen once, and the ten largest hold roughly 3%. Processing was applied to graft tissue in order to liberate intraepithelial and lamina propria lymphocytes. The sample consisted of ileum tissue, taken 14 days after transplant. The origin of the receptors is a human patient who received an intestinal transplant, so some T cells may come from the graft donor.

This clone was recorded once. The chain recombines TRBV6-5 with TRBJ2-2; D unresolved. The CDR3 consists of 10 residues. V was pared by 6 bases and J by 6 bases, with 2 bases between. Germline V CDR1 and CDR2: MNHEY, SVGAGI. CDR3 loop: CASRAGELFF. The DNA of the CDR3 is TGTGCCAGCAGAGCCGGGGAGCTGTTTTTT.

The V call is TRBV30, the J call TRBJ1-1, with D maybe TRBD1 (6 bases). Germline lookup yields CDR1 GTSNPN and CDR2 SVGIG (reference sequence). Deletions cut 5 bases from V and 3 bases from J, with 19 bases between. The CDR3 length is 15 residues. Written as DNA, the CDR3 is TGTGCCTGGCGAAAAGGTTTGGCAGGGGACACTGAAGCTTTCTTT. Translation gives CAWRKGLAGDTEAFF.

This chain's CDR3 is CASSLNPNYEQYF. CDR3 bases: TGTGCCAGCAGCTTAAATCCGAACTACGAGCAGTACTTC. V gene TRBV11-2 combines with J gene TRBJ2-7; no clear D. The V end was cut by 2 bases, the J end by 3 bases, with 8 bases between. The CDR3 is 13 residues long. Germline V gene data show CDR1 as SGHAT and CDR2 as FQNNGV. Full variable domain (remainder filled in from reference TRBV11-2 and TRBJ2-7): EAGVAQSPRYKIIEKRQSVAFWCNPISGHATLYWYQQILGQGPKLLIQFQNNGVVDDSQLPKDRFSAERLKGVDSTLKIQPAKLEDSAVYLCASSLNPNYEQYFGPGTRLTVT.

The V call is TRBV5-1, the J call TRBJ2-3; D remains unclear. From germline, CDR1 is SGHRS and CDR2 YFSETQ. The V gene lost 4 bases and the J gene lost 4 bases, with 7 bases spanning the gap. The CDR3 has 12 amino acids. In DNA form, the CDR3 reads TGCGCCAGCAGCATCGCGGCAGATACGCAGTATTTT. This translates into CASSIAADTQYF.

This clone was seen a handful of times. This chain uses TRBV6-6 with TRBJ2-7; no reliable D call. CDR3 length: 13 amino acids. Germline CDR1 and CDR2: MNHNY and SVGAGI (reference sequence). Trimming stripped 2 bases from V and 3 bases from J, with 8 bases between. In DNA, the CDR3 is TGTGCCAGCAGTTACGGGAAATACTACGAGCAGTACTTC. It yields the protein CASSYGKYYEQYF.

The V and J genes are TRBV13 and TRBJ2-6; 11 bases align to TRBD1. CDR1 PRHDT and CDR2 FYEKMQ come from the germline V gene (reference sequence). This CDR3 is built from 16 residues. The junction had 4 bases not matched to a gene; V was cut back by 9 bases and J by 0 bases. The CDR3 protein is CASGQGAFSGANVLTF. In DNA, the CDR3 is TGTGCCAGTGGACAGGGGGCCTTCTCTGGGGCCAACGTCCTGACTTTC.

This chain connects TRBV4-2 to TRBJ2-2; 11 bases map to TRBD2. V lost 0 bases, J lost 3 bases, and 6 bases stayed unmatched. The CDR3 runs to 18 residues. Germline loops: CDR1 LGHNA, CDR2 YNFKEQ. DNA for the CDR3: TGTGCCAGCAGCCAAGATCAAACTAGCGGGAGCTACACCGGGGAGCTGTTTTTT. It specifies CASSQDQTSGSYTGELFF.